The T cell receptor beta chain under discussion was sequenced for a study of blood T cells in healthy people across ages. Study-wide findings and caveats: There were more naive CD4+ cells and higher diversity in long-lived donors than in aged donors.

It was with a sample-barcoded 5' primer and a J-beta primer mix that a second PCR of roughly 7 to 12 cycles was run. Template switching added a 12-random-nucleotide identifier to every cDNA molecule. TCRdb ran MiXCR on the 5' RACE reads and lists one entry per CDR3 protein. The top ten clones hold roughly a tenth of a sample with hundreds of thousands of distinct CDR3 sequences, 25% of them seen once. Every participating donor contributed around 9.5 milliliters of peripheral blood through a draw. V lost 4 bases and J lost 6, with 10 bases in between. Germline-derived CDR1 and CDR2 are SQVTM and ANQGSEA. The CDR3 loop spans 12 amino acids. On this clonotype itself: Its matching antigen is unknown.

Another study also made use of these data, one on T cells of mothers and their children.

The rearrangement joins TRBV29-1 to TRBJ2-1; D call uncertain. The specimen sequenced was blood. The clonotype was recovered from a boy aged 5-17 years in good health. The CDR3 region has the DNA TGCAGCGTTGTAGAGCTTAGCAATGAGCAGTTCTTC. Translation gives CSVVELSNEQFF.